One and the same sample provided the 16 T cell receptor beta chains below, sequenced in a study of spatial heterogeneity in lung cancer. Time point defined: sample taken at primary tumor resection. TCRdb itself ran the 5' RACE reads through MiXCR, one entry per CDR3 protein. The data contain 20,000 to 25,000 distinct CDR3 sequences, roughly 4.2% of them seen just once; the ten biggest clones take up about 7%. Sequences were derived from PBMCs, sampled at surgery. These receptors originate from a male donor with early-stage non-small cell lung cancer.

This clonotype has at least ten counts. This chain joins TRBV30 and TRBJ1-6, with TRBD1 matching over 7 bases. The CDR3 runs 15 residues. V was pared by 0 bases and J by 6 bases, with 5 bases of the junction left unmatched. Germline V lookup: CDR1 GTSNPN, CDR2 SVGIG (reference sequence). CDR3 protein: CAWSVRGGSNSPLHF. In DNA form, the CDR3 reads TGTGCCTGGAGTGTACGAGGGGGCAGTAATTCACCCCTCCACTTT. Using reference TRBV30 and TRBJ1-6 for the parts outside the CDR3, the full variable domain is SQTIHQWPATLVQPVGSPLSLECTVEGTSNPNLYWYRQAAGRGLQLLFYSVGIGQISSEVPQNLSASRPQDRQFILSSKKLLLSDSGFYLCAWSVRGGSNSPLHFGNGTRLTVT.

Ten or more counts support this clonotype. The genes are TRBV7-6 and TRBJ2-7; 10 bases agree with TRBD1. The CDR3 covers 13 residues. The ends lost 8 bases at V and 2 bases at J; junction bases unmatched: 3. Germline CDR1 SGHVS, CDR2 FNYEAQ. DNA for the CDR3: TGTGCCAGCGGGGGGACAGGGGCCTACGAGCAGTACTTC. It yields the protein CASGGTGAYEQYF.

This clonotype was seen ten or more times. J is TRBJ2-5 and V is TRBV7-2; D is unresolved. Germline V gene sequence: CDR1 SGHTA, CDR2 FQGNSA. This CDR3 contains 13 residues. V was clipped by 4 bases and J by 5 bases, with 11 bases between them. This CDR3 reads CASSSGQAETQYF. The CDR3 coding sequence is TGTGCCAGCAGCTCCGGGCAGGCGGAGACCCAGTACTTC.

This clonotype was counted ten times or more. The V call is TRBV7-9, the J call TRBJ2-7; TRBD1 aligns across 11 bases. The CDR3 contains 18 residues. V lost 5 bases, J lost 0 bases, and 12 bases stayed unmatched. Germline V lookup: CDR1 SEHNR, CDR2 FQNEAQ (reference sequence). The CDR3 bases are TGTGCCAGCAGCACCGGGACAGGGGGACCTAAACCCTCCTACGAGCAGTACTTC. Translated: CASSTGTGGPKPSYEQYF.

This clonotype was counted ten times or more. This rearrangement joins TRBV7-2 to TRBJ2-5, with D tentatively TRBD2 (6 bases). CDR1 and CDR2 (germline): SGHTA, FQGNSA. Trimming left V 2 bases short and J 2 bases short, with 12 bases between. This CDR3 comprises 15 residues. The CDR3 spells CASSLMGLTQETQYF. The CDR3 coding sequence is TGTGCCAGCAGCTTAATGGGACTGACACAAGAGACCCAGTACTTC.

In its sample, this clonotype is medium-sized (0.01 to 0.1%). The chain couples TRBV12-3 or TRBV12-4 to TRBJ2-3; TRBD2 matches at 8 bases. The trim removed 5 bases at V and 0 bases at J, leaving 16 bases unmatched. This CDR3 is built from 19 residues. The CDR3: CASSPSRRFSGTSTDTQYF. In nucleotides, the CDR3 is TGTGCCAGCAGTCCGTCACGAAGATTTAGCGGGACTAGCACAGATACGCAGTATTTT.

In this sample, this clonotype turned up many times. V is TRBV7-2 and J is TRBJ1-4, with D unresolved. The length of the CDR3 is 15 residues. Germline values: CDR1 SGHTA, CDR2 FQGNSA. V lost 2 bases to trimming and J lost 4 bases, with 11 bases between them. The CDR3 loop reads CASSLQIGSNEKLFF. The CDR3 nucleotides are TGTGCCAGCAGCTTACAGATAGGGAGTAATGAAAAACTGTTTTTT.

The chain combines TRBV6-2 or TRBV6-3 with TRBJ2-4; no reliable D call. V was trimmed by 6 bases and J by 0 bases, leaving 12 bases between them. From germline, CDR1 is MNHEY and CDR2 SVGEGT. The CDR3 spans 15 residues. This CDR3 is CASSSQRVAKNIQYF. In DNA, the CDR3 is TGTGCCAGCAGCTCCCAAAGGGTAGCCAAAAACATTCAGTACTTC.

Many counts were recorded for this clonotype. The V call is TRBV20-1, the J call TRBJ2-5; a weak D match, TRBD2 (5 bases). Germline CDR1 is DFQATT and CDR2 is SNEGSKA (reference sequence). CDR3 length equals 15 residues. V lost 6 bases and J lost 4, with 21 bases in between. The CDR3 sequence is CSAHRGWGSVETQYF. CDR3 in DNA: TGCAGTGCCCACCGGGGATGGGGATCTGTAGAGACCCAGTACTTC.

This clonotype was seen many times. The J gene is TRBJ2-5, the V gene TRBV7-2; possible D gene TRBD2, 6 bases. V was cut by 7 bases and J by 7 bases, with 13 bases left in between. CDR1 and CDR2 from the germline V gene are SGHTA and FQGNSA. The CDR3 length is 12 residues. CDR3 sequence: CASTFPGGTQYF. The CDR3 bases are TGTGCCAGCACCTTCCCCGGGGGGACCCAGTACTTC.

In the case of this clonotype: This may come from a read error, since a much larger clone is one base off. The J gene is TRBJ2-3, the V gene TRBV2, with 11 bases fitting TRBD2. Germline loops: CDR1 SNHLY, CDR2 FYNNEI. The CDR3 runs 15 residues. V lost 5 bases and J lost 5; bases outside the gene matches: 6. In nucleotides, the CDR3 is TGTGCCAGCAGTTCTTCCGGGACTAGCGGAGATACGCAGTATTTT. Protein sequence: CASSSSGTSGDTQYF.

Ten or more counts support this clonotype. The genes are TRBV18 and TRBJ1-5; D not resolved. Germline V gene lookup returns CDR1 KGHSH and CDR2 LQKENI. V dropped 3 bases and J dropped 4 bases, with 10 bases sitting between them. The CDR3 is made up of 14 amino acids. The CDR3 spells CASSPASGNQPQHF. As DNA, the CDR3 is TGTGCCAGCTCACCCGCCTCGGGGAATCAGCCCCAGCATTTT.

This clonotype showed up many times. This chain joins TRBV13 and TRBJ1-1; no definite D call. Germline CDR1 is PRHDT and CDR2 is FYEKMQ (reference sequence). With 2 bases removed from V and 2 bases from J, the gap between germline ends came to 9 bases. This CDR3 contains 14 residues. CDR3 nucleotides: TGTGCCAGCAGCTTACAAAAGGCCAACACTGAAGCTTTCTTT. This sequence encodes CASSLQKANTEAFF.

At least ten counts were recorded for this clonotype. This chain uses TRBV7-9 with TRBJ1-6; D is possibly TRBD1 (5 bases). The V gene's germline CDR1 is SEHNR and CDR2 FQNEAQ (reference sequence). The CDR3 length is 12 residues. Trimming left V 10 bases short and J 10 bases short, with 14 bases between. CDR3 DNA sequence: TGTGCCACCCCGGGGGTAGGGTCACCCCTCCACTTT. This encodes CATPGVGSPLHF.

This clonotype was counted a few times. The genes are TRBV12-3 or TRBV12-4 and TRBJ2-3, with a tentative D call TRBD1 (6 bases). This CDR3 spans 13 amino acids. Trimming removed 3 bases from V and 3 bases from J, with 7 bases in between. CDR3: CASSFGQTDTQYF. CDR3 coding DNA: TGTGCCAGCAGTTTCGGACAGACAGATACGCAGTATTTT.

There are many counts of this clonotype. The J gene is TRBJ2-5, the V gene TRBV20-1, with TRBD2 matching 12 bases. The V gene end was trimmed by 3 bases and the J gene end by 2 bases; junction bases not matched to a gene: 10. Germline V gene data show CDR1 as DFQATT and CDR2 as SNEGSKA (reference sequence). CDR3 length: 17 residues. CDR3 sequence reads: CSARNTLAGGLQETQYF. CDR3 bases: TGCAGTGCTAGGAATACCCTAGCGGGAGGGCTTCAAGAGACCCAGTACTTC.